The 24 T cell receptor beta chains reported below all come from one sample, sequenced in a study of cytomegalovirus exposure and HLA in healthy donors. This PCR relied on a set of 60 Vbeta primers and 13 Jbeta primers. Libraries were prepared by immunoSEQ multiplex PCR; TCRdb keeps only in-frame clonotypes and omits some of them. The sample lists 95,000 or so clones, 80% to 85% occurring once. The sequenced sample consisted of PBMCs. Receptor source: a woman aged 70-85 years in good health and CMV-seropositive.

This chain links TRBV7-3 with TRBJ2-1; 11 bases match TRBD2. J lost 2 bases, V lost 5 bases, and 5 bases had no gene match. The CDR3 length is 16 residues. In germline, CDR1 is SGHTA, CDR2 FQGTGA. CDR3 residues: CASSQLGLAAYNEQFF. CDR3 nucleotides: TGTGCCAGCAGCCAGCTGGGACTAGCGGCCTACAATGAGCAGTTCTTC. The full variable domain, with the rest looked up from reference TRBV7-3 and TRBJ2-1, is GAGVSQTPSNKVTEKGKYVELRCDPISGHTALYWYRQSLGQGPEFLIYFQGTGAADDSGLPNDRFFAVRPEGSVSTLKIQRTERGDSAVYLCASSQLGLAAYNEQFFGPGTRLTVL.

V and J are TRBV11-1 and TRBJ2-5, with 8 bases matching TRBD1. The CDR3 extends over 17 amino acids. Trimming removed 6 bases from V and 5 bases from J; junction bases left unmatched: 17. The germline V gene encodes CDR1 SGHAT and CDR2 FQDESV (reference sequence). The CDR3 spells CASSLGQGFVLGETQYF. The CDR3 bases are TGTGCCAGCAGTCTCGGACAGGGTTTTGTTCTCGGTGAGACCCAGTACTTC.

The CDR3 coding sequence is TGCGCCAGCAGCCAAAAATCTTCCCGGGACAGGGGGAGGCTAGCCAAAAACATTCAGTACTTC. Its protein product is CASSQKSSRDRGRLAKNIQYF. The chain uses TRBV4-3 and TRBJ2-4, with 11 bases aligning to TRBD1. This CDR3 has 21 amino acids. Germline V gives CDR1 LGHNA, CDR2 YSLEER. V lost 2 bases and J lost 0; bases outside the gene matches: 15.

For this clone: Other DNA sequences from this sample encode an identical CDR3 as well. The V gene is TRBV12-5, the J gene TRBJ2-7, with a tentative D call TRBD2 (6 bases). Germline loops: CDR1 LGHNT, CDR2 FRNRAP. V lost 6 bases, J lost 1 base, and 19 bases lay in between. The CDR3 contains 16 residues. For the CDR3, the DNA is TGTGCTAGTGGCTACCACGGGGGAGAGGATTCCTACGAGCAGTACTTC. Translated: CASGYHGGEDSYEQYF.

The V gene is TRBV5-1, the J gene TRBJ2-7, with D possibly matching TRBD2 (5 bases). Per germline, CDR1 SGHRS and CDR2 YFSETQ. V was cut by 6 bases and J by 6 bases, with 22 bases left in between. The CDR3 spans 15 residues. CDR3 sequence (DNA): TGCGCCAGCAAGTCCTCAGCGGATAACTGGGGCGAGCAGTACTTC. It codes for CASKSSADNWGEQYF. Filled out from reference TRBV5-1 and TRBJ2-7, the complete variable domain reads KAGVTQTPRYLIKTRGQQVTLSCSPISGHRSVSWYQQTPGQGLQFLFEYFSETQRNKGNFPGRFSGRQFSNSRSEMNVSTLELGDSALYLCASKSSADNWGEQYFGPGTRLTVT.

This chain joins TRBV7-2 and TRBJ2-2, with 11 bases aligning to TRBD2. J was trimmed by 5 bases and V by 1 base; bases with no gene match: 0. Germline CDR1 is SGHTA and CDR2 is FQGNSA. The CDR3 sequence is 15 residues long. CDR3: CASSLGLAGTGELFF. Here the CDR3 DNA reads TGTGCCAGCAGCTTAGGACTAGCGGGAACCGGGGAGCTGTTTTTT.

The CDR3 here is CASSPRQGRIMNTEAFF. The CDR3, as DNA: TGTGCCAGCAGCCCTCGACAGGGGAGGATCATGAACACTGAAGCTTTCTTT. This chain joins TRBV7-8 and TRBJ1-1, with 8 positions matching TRBD1. The germline V gene has CDR1 SGHVS and CDR2 FQNEAQ. The CDR3 is 17 amino acids. V shed 5 bases and J 0 bases; nucleotides not matched to a gene: 11.

The V call is TRBV11-2, the J call TRBJ2-7, with D perhaps matching TRBD2 (6 bases). CDR1 and CDR2 from the germline V gene are SGHAT and FQNNGV. The CDR3 is 15 amino acids. Trimming removed 5 bases from V and 0 bases from J, with 14 bases in between. CDR3 amino acids: CASSLWDGSSYEQYF. In nucleotides, the CDR3 is TGTGCCAGCAGCCTATGGGACGGGAGCTCCTACGAGCAGTACTTC.

V gene TRBV7-2 combines with J gene TRBJ2-1, with 8 nucleotides matching TRBD1. Germline CDR1 is SGHTA and CDR2 is FQGNSA. CDR3 size: 15 residues. The junction had 8 bases not matched to a gene; V was cut back by 5 bases and J by 5 bases. This chain's CDR3 is CASSTRTGLNNEQFF. The CDR3 DNA reads as TGTGCCAGCAGCACGAGGACAGGGCTCAACAATGAGCAGTTCTTC.

This chain uses TRBV6-5 with TRBJ2-4; 8 nucleotides match TRBD2. The CDR3 is made up of 16 amino acids. V was clipped by 2 bases and J by 3 bases; unmatched bases: 6. Germline CDR1 and CDR2: MNHEY and SVGAGI. CDR3 nucleotide sequence: TGTGCCAGCAGTTACCTCGCGGGGGGACACAAAAACATTCAGTACTTC. Its protein is CASSYLAGGHKNIQYF.

DNA of the CDR3: TGTGCCAGCAGCTTCACAGGGGAGGAAAAACTGTTTTTT. It specifies CASSFTGEEKLFF. The chain has TRBV5-4 and TRBJ1-4; 7 bases agree with TRBD1. With 2 bases clipped from V and 8 bases from J, the junction kept 3 bases outside the gene matches. This CDR3 has 13 amino acids. Per germline, CDR1 SGHNT and CDR2 YYREEE (reference sequence).

This clone has a single count. The chain uses TRBV7-3 and TRBJ2-5, with 9 bases identical to TRBD1. With V trimmed by 5 bases and J by 6 bases, 10 bases remained unmatched. Germline lookup yields CDR1 SGHTA and CDR2 FQGTGA. CDR3 length: 15 amino acids. The CDR3 spells CASSPDRDRAQTQYF. The CDR3 DNA reads TGTGCCAGCAGCCCCGACCGGGACAGGGCGCAGACCCAGTACTTC.

This clone appeared a single time. The V gene is TRBV5-1, the J gene TRBJ2-7; D is possibly TRBD2 (6 bases). In germline, CDR1 is SGHRS, CDR2 YFSETQ. V lost 0 bases, J lost 2 bases, and 12 bases lay in between. CDR3 size: 15 residues. DNA of the CDR3: TGCGCCAGCAGCTTGGAAGGAGGGTCTACCTACGAGCAGTACTTC. It codes for CASSLEGGSTYEQYF.

The count of this clone is one. The chain has TRBV5-4 and TRBJ2-3; 8 bases match TRBD2. With 4 bases clipped from V and 0 bases from J, the junction kept 13 bases outside the gene matches. Germline V CDR1 and CDR2: SGHNT, YYREEE (reference sequence). There are 18 residues in the CDR3. The CDR3 sequence: CASSPQGRLAGSTDTQYF. DNA for the CDR3: TGTGCCAGCAGCCCCCAGGGGAGGCTAGCGGGTAGCACAGATACGCAGTATTTT. Complete variable domain (other parts from reference TRBV5-4 and TRBJ2-3): ETGVTQSPTHLIKTRGQQVTLRCSSQSGHNTVSWYQQALGQGPQFIFQYYREEENGRGNFPPRFSGLQFPNYSSELNVNALELDDSALYLCASSPQGRLAGSTDTQYFGPGTRLTVL.

The table lists this clone with a few counts. The chain employs TRBV5-1 and TRBJ1-1; D might be TRBD1 (6 bases). The CDR3 is made up of 15 amino acids. Trimming took off 3 bases at V and 0 bases at J, with 12 bases between the two ends. CDR1 and CDR2 (germline): SGHRS, YFSETQ. CDR3 protein: CASSSSGTLNTEAFF. The CDR3 DNA reads as TGCGCCAGCAGCTCTTCCGGGACACTGAACACTGAAGCTTTCTTT. Based on the CDR3 plus reference TRBV5-1 and TRBJ1-1, the full variable domain is KAGVTQTPRYLIKTRGQQVTLSCSPISGHRSVSWYQQTPGQGLQFLFEYFSETQRNKGNFPGRFSGRQFSNSRSEMNVSTLELGDSALYLCASSSSGTLNTEAFFGQGTRLTVV.

V is TRBV7-2 and J is TRBJ2-3; 8 positions agree with TRBD2. This CDR3 spans 17 amino acids. The V gene's germline CDR1 is SGHTA and CDR2 FQGNSA. The junction had 14 bases not matched to a gene; V was cut back by 8 bases and J by 1 base. The CDR3 protein is CASQRSGGPLGTDTQYF. The CDR3 DNA is TGTGCCAGCCAACGGTCGGGAGGGCCCCTAGGCACAGATACGCAGTATTTT.

V gene TRBV28 combines with J gene TRBJ1-2; 8 nucleotides agree with TRBD1. J lost 6 bases, V lost 2 bases, and 8 bases had no gene match. The CDR3 covers 15 residues. Germline V gives CDR1 MDHEN, CDR2 SYDVKM. The CDR3: CASSLTLGQGDGYTF. In DNA, the CDR3 is TGTGCCAGCAGTTTAACTCTCGGACAGGGTGATGGCTACACCTTC.

V and J are TRBV30 and TRBJ2-1; D may be TRBD2 (6 bases). Germline V gene data show CDR1 as GTSNPN and CDR2 as SVGIG (reference sequence). The length of the CDR3 is 14 residues. V was shortened by 5 bases and J by 2 bases, with 13 bases between the two germline ends. CDR3 sequence: CAWEMGGPYNEQFF. Written as DNA, the CDR3 is TGTGCCTGGGAGATGGGGGGACCCTACAATGAGCAGTTCTTC.

This chain links TRBV7-6 with TRBJ2-5, with a weak D call TRBD1 (5 bases). V lost 11 bases, J lost 5 bases, and 12 bases lay in between. Per the germline V gene, CDR1 is SGHVS and CDR2 is FNYEAQ. The CDR3 consists of 11 residues. The CDR3 is CAGHPRETQYF. The DNA of the CDR3 is TGTGCCGGACACCCCCGGGAGACCCAGTACTTC.

This clone was seen more than once but under ten times. This chain links TRBV7-8 with TRBJ2-5; TRBD1 is a possible D gene (6 bases). Germline loops: CDR1 SGHVS, CDR2 FQNEAQ. The CDR3 extends over 13 amino acids. Trimming took 3 bases from V and 2 from J, leaving 7 bases between them. CDR3 protein: CASSFGQQETQYF. The CDR3 DNA follows: TGTGCCAGCAGCTTCGGACAGCAAGAGACCCAGTACTTC.

The chain combines TRBV5-1 with TRBJ2-7, with D possibly matching TRBD1 (5 bases). Looked up from germline, CDR1 is SGHRS and CDR2 is YFSETQ. Trimming pared 4 bases from V and 3 bases from J, leaving 11 bases between. This CDR3 region has 13 residues. Here the CDR3 reads CASSPDKNYEQYF. CDR3 DNA: TGCGCCAGCAGCCCGGACAAGAACTACGAGCAGTACTTC.

The CDR3 protein is CASKDRGREQYF. CDR3 nucleotides: TGTGCCAGTAAGGACAGGGGGCGCGAGCAGTACTTC. The chain couples TRBV19 to TRBJ2-7, with TRBD1 identical over 11 bases. The V gene's germline CDR1 is LNHDA and CDR2 SQIVND (reference sequence). The CDR3 has 12 amino acids. Trimming cost V 7 bases and J 6 bases; bases outside gene matches: 2.

V and J are TRBV29-1 and TRBJ1-1; D may be TRBD1 (6 bases). The V gene lost 6 bases and the J gene lost 5 bases, with 13 bases spanning the gap. The CDR3 loop spans 12 amino acids. In germline, CDR1 is SQVTM, CDR2 ANQGSEA. This CDR3 is CSVATGTTEAFF. In DNA form, the CDR3 reads TGCAGCGTCGCGACCGGGACAACTGAAGCTTTCTTT.

The genes are TRBV5-8 and TRBJ1-1; 10 nucleotides line up with TRBD1. V dropped 4 bases and J dropped 6; count of bases not matched to a gene: 9. The germline gives CDR1 SGHTS, CDR2 YDEGEE. The CDR3 runs 15 residues. CDR3 loop: CASSRPTGGEAEAFF. Written as DNA, the CDR3 is TGTGCCAGCAGCCGACCGACAGGGGGCGAGGCTGAAGCTTTCTTT. Drawing the rest from reference TRBV5-8 and TRBJ1-1, the complete variable domain is EAGVTQSPTHLIKTRGQQATLRCSPISGHTSVYWYQQALGLGLQFLLWYDEGEERNRGNFPPRFSGRQFPNYSSELNVNALELEDSALYLCASSRPTGGEAEAFFGQGTRLTVV.